This entry concerns a single TCR beta chain. The CDR3 extends over 15 amino acids. V lost 5 bases, J lost 4 bases, and 7 bases stayed unmatched. The germline V gene encodes CDR1 MNHNY and CDR2 SVGAGI (reference sequence). Clones were read by immunoSEQ multiplex PCR, and TCRdb kept only the in-frame ones, dropping some. The table has 150,000 to 200,000 clones, about three quarters seen once. These data belong to a study of blood T cell repertoires in COVID-19. Study context: Samples taken during acute and convalescent COVID-19 were collected in the United States, Italy and Spain. PBMCs, B-cell-depleted T cells, or T cells were the source of the cDNA or gDNA that made up the material.

The chain joins TRBV6-6 to TRBJ2-3; 9 positions agree with TRBD2. The origin of this receptor is a woman aged 70-85 years with acute or convalescent COVID-19. Sequencing was performed on peripheral blood. DNA for the CDR3: TGTGCCAGCAGTCCAATAGCGGGAGAGGCAGATACGCAGTATTTT. As protein: CASSPIAGEADTQYF.